This T cell receptor beta chain was sequenced for a study of T cells in Graves' hyperthyroidism and ophthalmopathy. Trimming took 2 bases from V and 6 from J, leaving 11 bases between them. The germline CDR1 and CDR2 sequences are WNHNN and SYGVQD (reference sequence). This CDR3 comprises 13 residues. Graves' hyperthyroidism is called stable when ophthalmopathy does not progress within 18 months. The hyperthyroidism was newly diagnosed and had lasted under 2 months; the patients were aged 18 to 65. Uncontrolled infection, other autoimmune disease, pregnancy or lactation led to exclusion. TCR beta CDR3 regions were amplified from RNA transcripts. When the TCR CDR3 underwent first-round RT-PCR, the HTBI primer set was used. TCRdb recomputed calls from the multiplex PCR reads with MiXCR, one row per CDR3 protein. The sample carries 700,000 to 850,000 distinct CDR3 sequences, about 35% recorded once.

The source is a woman between 40 and 55 years old with Graves' hyperthyroidism. V and J are TRBV10-1 and TRBJ2-7, with a weak D call TRBD1 (5 bases). Sequenced sample: blood. CDR3 sequence: CASSETGSAEQYF. Written as DNA, the CDR3 is TGCGCCAGCAGTGAGACAGGCTCGGCCGAGCAGTACTTC.